This passage covers 23 T cell receptor beta chains from one sample sequenced in a study of blood T cell repertoires in COVID-19. Profiling relied on immunoSEQ multiplex PCR, and the TCRdb table lists in-frame clones only, not all of them. The profile shows 150,000 to 170,000 clones, 70% to 90% of them singletons. Sequencing was done on a sample of peripheral blood. The source is a woman aged 55-69 years with COVID-19, enrolled during active disease.

Only a few counts were recorded for this clone. The CDR3 DNA sequence: TGTGCCAGCAGCCCCCAGTCCTACGAGCAGTACTTC. It codes for CASSPQSYEQYF. The J gene is TRBJ2-7, the V gene TRBV21-1; the table's D call of TRBD1 was not tested on the DNA. TRBV21-1 is termed a pseudogene. The CDR3 sequence is 12 residues long.

This clone was counted a few times. The rearrangement uses TRBV6-4 and TRBJ2-1; TRBD2 agrees at 11 bases. The CDR3 is 15 amino acids. Per the germline V gene, CDR1 is MRHNA and CDR2 is SNTAGT. The trim removed 5 bases at V and 6 bases at J, leaving 6 bases unmatched. Here the CDR3 DNA reads TGTGCCAGCAGTTTAGCGGGAGGGAGTGGCAATGAGCAGTTCTTC. It translates to CASSLAGGSGNEQFF.

Concerning this clone: Distinct nucleotide sequences in the sample also encode this CDR3. This sequence joins TRBV27 and TRBJ1-3; D is undetermined. Trimming shortened V by 8 bases and J by 1 base, and 9 bases separated the two germline ends. The CDR3 runs 13 residues. Germline-derived CDR1 and CDR2 are MNHEY and SMNVEV (reference sequence). The CDR3 loop reads CASSRGSGNTIYF. The CDR3 bases are TGTGCCAGCTCCCGCGGGTCTGGAAACACCATATATTTT.

This clone was recorded only once. The chain is built from TRBV19 and TRBJ1-1; TRBD1 might be the D (5 bases). V was cut by 3 bases and J by 3 bases, with 11 bases left in between. The CDR3 contains 14 residues. The germline V gene encodes CDR1 LNHDA and CDR2 SQIVND (reference sequence). The CDR3 loop reads CASSILGGDTEAFF. The CDR3 DNA follows: TGTGCCAGTAGTATTCTCGGGGGGGACACTGAAGCTTTCTTT.

The chain joins TRBV5-1 to TRBJ1-1; D is undetermined. This CDR3 comprises 14 residues. V dropped 2 bases and J dropped 4 bases, with 12 bases sitting between them. The germline V gene encodes CDR1 SGHRS and CDR2 YFSETQ. CDR3 nucleotide sequence: TGCGCCAGCAGCTTCGAAGGGAGAGGCACTGAAGCTTTCTTT. As protein: CASSFEGRGTEAFF.

The V call is TRBV6-5, the J call TRBJ1-2, with 7 bases that match TRBD1. Per germline, CDR1 MNHEY and CDR2 SVGAGI. Trimming removed 6 bases from V and 5 bases from J; junction bases left unmatched: 12. The CDR3 extends over 15 amino acids. The CDR3 sequence: CASRSPGGHFYGYTF. Here the CDR3 DNA reads TGTGCCAGCAGATCTCCAGGGGGACACTTTTATGGCTACACCTTC.

This sequence joins TRBV11-2 and TRBJ2-2, with TRBD2 identical over 8 bases. Germline V lookup: CDR1 SGHAT, CDR2 FQNNGV. CDR3 length: 15 residues. V shed 4 bases and J 5 bases; nucleotides not matched to a gene: 6. The DNA for the CDR3 is TGTGCCAGCAGCTCCGGGACTAGTCGGACCGGGGAGCTGTTTTTT. It yields the protein CASSSGTSRTGELFF.

The rearrangement links TRBV5-5 to TRBJ1-1; D is unclear. Trimming stripped 1 base from V and 1 base from J, with 2 bases between. CDR1 and CDR2 from the germline V gene are SGHKS and YYEKEE (reference sequence). CDR3 length equals 12 residues. This chain's CDR3 is CASSLRNTEAFF. The CDR3 DNA is TGTGCCAGCAGCTTGCGGAACACTGAAGCTTTCTTT.

V and J are TRBV19 and TRBJ1-5; D is possibly TRBD1 (5 bases). The V end was cut by 2 bases, the J end by 1 base, with 9 bases between. CDR1 and CDR2 from the germline V gene are LNHDA and SQIVND (reference sequence). The CDR3 totals 15 residues. The CDR3 loop is CASSIPGLSNQPQHF. In DNA form, the CDR3 reads TGTGCCAGTAGTATACCAGGGTTGAGCAATCAGCCCCAGCATTTT.

The rearrangement uses TRBV5-1 and TRBJ1-3; weak D call: TRBD1 (5 bases). CDR1 is SGHRS and CDR2 is YFSETQ in the germline V gene. The CDR3 extends over 16 amino acids. The V end lost 0 bases, the J end lost 0 bases, and 10 bases lay between the germline ends. CDR3 in amino acids: CASSLGQSRSGNTIYF. The DNA of the CDR3 is TGCGCCAGCAGCTTGGGACAGTCCCGCTCTGGAAACACCATATATTTT. The full variable domain, its missing parts supplied by reference TRBV5-1 and TRBJ1-3, is KAGVTQTPRYLIKTRGQQVTLSCSPISGHRSVSWYQQTPGQGLQFLFEYFSETQRNKGNFPGRFSGRQFSNSRSEMNVSTLELGDSALYLCASSLGQSRSGNTIYFGEGSWLTVV.

V and J are TRBV18 and TRBJ1-3; D gene uncertain. The V end was cut by 3 bases, the J end by 0 bases, with 18 bases between. The CDR3 is 18 residues long. Germline CDR1 reads KGHSH; CDR2 reads LQKENI. CDR3: CASSPGSRPPLSGNTIYF. In DNA form, the CDR3 reads TGTGCCAGCTCACCGGGGAGCAGGCCCCCTCTCTCTGGAAACACCATATATTTT.

The V gene is TRBV6-2 or TRBV6-3, the J gene TRBJ1-2; D perhaps matches TRBD1 (5 bases). Germline CDR1 MNHEY, CDR2 SVGEGT. Trimming cost V 2 bases and J 6 bases, with 10 bases left between them. The CDR3 totals 13 residues. The CDR3 here is CASSYKGWHGYTF. The CDR3 nucleotides read TGTGCCAGCAGTTACAAGGGGTGGCATGGCTACACCTTC.

This chain uses TRBV4-1 with TRBJ1-5, with 11 bases identical to TRBD1. This CDR3 contains 20 residues. CDR1 is MGHRA and CDR2 is YSYEKL in the germline V gene. V shed 3 bases and J 7 bases; nucleotides not matched to a gene: 20. CDR3 bases: TGCGCCAGCAGCCAGGATGGACAGGGGGCGCGAGGAGCCTCAGGGCAGCCCCAGCATTTT. Encoded protein: CASSQDGQGARGASGQPQHF.

The DNA for the CDR3 is TGCAGCGTCCCAGGGGGGAGTAGCGGTCGTTTCAATGAGCAGTTCTTC. Translated, it gives CSVPGGSSGRFNEQFF. The V call is TRBV29-1, the J call TRBJ2-1; D possibly corresponds to TRBD1 (7 bases). The germline V gene has CDR1 SQVTM and CDR2 ANQGSEA. The V and J ends lost 6 bases and 6 bases respectively, with 24 bases between them. The CDR3 length is 16 residues.

The chain carries TRBV7-2 and TRBJ1-4; 7 bases map to TRBD1. The CDR3 length is 15 residues. V gave up 4 bases and J gave up 3 bases; unmatched junction bases: 5. From germline, CDR1 is SGHTA and CDR2 FQGNSA. In nucleotides, the CDR3 is TGTGCCAGCAGCTCCGACAGGGTCTCTAATGAAAAACTGTTTTTT. As protein: CASSSDRVSNEKLFF.

The chain recombines TRBV19 with TRBJ1-6; D perhaps matches TRBD1 (6 bases). This CDR3 comprises 16 residues. CDR1 is LNHDA, CDR2 SQIVND, per germline (reference sequence). The V and J ends lost 2 bases and 4 bases respectively, with 12 bases between them. The CDR3 region is CASSIFGGRYNSPLHF. CDR3 bases: TGTGCCAGTAGTATATTCGGGGGGCGATATAATTCACCCCTCCACTTT.

The rearrangement joins TRBV29-1 to TRBJ1-4, with no clear D. There are 14 residues in the CDR3. V lost 0 bases, J lost 4 bases, and 9 bases lay in between. CDR1 and CDR2 (germline): SQVTM, ANQGSEA. DNA of the CDR3: TGCAGCGTTGAAGATGAGGGTCTTAATGAAAAACTGTTTTTT. Residues: CSVEDEGLNEKLFF.

The chain links TRBV19 to TRBJ1-1; tentatively, D is TRBD1 (6 bases). Germline V gene sequence: CDR1 LNHDA, CDR2 SQIVND (reference sequence). Trimming removed 5 bases from V and 1 base from J, with 8 bases in between. This CDR3 spans 13 amino acids. This chain's CDR3 is CASSVDRNTEAFF. The CDR3 nucleotides read TGTGCCAGTAGTGTGGACAGGAACACTGAAGCTTTCTTT.

The table lists this clone with a count of one. The chain joins TRBV6-5 to TRBJ1-2; no definite D call. Germline V gene data show CDR1 as MNHEY and CDR2 as SVGAGI. The CDR3 sequence is 12 residues long. Between the trimmed V and J ends, which lost 2 bases and 8 bases, there was a span of 9 bases. The CDR3 DNA sequence: TGTGCCAGCAGTTACCCCGGGTCCGGCTACACCTTC. It specifies CASSYPGSGYTF.

This clone occurred once. This sequence joins TRBV7-2 and TRBJ1-3, with D tentatively TRBD1 (5 bases). The germline V and J ends were trimmed by 4 bases and 4 bases, with 17 bases remaining between them. The CDR3 has 16 amino acids. Germline V CDR1 and CDR2: SGHTA, FQGNSA. DNA for the CDR3: TGTGCCAGCAGCTGGCAGGGAGGTTTGAGAGGAAACACCATATATTTT. Translating it yields CASSWQGGLRGNTIYF. The full variable domain, in which reference TRBV7-2 and TRBJ1-3 provide the parts outside the CDR3, is GAGVSQSPSNKVTEKGKDVELRCDPISGHTALYWYRQSLGQGLEFLIYFQGNSAPDKSGLPSDRFSAERTGGSVSTLTIQRTQQEDSAVYLCASSWQGGLRGNTIYFGEGSWLTVV.

The chain carries TRBV2 and TRBJ2-5; maybe TRBD2 (5 bases). Trimming removed 7 bases at V and 1 base at J, with 13 bases between. The germline gives CDR1 SNHLY, CDR2 FYNNEI. This CDR3 contains 14 residues. The CDR3, as DNA: TGTGCCAGCATTCGGGATACCACCCAAGAGACCCAGTACTTC. Its translation: CASIRDTTQETQYF.

The chain is built from TRBV6-5 and TRBJ1-1; weak D call: TRBD1 (5 bases). This CDR3 is built from 16 residues. Trimming removed 4 bases from V and 3 bases from J, with 18 bases in between. The germline V gene has CDR1 MNHEY and CDR2 SVGAGI. CDR3 nucleotide sequence: TGTGCCAGCAGTTCCCTTGGGGCCGTTGTAGACACTGAAGCTTTCTTT. Its protein product is CASSSLGAVVDTEAFF.

This clone was observed a single time. The chain joins TRBV7-3 to TRBJ2-3; 10 bases agree with TRBD2. The CDR3 sequence is 15 residues long. Trimming took 7 bases from V and 5 from J; bases not matched to a gene: 9. Germline V gives CDR1 SGHTA, CDR2 FQGTGA. The CDR3 DNA follows: TGTGCCAGCACCCGAAGCGGGGGGGCGGTAGATACGCAGTATTTT. Amino acid sequence: CASTRSGGAVDTQYF.